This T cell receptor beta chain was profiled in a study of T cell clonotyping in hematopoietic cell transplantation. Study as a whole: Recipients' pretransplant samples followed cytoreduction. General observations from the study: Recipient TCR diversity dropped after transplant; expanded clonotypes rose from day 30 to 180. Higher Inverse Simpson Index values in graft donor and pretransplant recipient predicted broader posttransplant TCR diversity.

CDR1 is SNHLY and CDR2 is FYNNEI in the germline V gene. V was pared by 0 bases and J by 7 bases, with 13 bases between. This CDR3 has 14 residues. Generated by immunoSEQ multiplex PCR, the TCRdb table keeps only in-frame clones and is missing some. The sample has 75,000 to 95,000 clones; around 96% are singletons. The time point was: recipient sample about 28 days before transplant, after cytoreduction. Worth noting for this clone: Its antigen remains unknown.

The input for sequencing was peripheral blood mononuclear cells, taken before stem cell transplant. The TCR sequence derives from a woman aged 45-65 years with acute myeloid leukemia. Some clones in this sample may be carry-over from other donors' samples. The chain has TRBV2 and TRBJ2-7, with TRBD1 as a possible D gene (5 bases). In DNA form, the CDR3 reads TGTGCCAGCAGTGAAGCCCCAGGGTATCGGGAGCAGTACTTC. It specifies CASSEAPGYREQYF.